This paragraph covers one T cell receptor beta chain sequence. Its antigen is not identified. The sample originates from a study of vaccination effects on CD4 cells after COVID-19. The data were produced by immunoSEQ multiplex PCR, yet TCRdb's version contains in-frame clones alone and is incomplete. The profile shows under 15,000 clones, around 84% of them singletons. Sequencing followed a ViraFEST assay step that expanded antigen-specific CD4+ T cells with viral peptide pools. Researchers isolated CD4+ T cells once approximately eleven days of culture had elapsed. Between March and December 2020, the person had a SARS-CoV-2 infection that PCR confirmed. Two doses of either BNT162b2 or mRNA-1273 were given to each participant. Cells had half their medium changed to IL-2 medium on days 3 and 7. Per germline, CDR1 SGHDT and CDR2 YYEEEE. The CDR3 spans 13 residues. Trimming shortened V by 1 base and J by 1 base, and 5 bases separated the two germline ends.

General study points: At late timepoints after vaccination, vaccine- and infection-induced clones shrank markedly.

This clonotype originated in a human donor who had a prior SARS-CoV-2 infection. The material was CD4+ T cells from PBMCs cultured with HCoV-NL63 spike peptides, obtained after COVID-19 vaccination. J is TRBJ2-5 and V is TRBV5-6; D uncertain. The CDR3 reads CASSLIGQETQYF. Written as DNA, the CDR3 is TGTGCCAGCAGCTTGATAGGCCAAGAGACCCAGTACTTC.